The entry below gives a single T cell receptor beta chain sequence along with its context. Its antigen is unknown. The study reverse transcribed the entire isolated RNA, so it sequenced expressed TCRB transcripts. The data were produced by immunoSEQ multiplex PCR, yet TCRdb's version contains in-frame clones alone and is incomplete. The sample lists about 250,000 clones, roughly a tenth occurring once. Germline V lookup: CDR1 LGHNA, CDR2 YNFKEQ. The CDR3 runs 15 residues. V lost 1 base, J lost 4 bases, and 13 bases lay in between. This sample was included in a study of beta chain features in type 1 diabetes. Overall study findings and caveats: Type 1 diabetes patients had TCRB CDR3s that were shorter (moderately but significantly so) in all four CD4+ subsets. Researchers caution that PCR might favor shorter templates, equally among patients and controls.

Material: naive CD4+ T cells from blood. This sequence originates from a man aged 25-45 years with type 1 diabetes. This chain uses TRBV4-2 with TRBJ2-5, with D perhaps matching TRBD2 (5 bases). The CDR3: CASSQVSGVGETQYF. The CDR3 region has the DNA TGTGCCAGCAGCCAAGTGTCCGGGGTGGGAGAGACCCAGTACTTC.